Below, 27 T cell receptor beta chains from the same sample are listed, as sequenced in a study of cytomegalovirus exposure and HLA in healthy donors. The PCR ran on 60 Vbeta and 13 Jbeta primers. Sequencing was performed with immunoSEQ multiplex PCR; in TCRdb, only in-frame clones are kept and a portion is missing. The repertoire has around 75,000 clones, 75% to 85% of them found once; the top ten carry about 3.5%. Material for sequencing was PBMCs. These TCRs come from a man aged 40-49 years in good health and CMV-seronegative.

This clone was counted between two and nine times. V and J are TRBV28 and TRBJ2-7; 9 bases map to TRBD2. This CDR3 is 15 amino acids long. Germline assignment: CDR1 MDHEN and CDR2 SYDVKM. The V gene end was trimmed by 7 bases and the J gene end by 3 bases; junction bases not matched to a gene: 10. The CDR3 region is CASTPAGGVRYEQYF. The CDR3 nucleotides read TGTGCCAGCACCCCAGCGGGGGGCGTCCGCTACGAGCAGTACTTC.

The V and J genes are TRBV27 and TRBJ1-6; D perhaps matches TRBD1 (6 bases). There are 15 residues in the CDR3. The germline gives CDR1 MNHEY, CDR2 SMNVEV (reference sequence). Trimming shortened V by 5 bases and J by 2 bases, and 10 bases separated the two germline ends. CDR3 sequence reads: CASSPGTPYNSPLHF. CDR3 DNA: TGTGCCAGCAGTCCCGGGACACCCTATAATTCACCCCTCCACTTT.

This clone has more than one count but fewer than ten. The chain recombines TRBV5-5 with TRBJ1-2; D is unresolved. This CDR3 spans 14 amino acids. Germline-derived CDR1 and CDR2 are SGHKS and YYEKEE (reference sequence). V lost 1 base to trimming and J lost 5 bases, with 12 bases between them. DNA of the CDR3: TGTGCCAGCAGCTTGTATAGCCAGTGGTATGGCTACACCTTC. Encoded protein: CASSLYSQWYGYTF.

Here the CDR3 DNA reads TGTGCCAGCAGCCAACGGACAGGGGGGCAAGAGACCCAGTACTTC. This gives the protein CASSQRTGGQETQYF. The rearrangement joins TRBV5-8 to TRBJ2-5, with 10 positions matching TRBD1. J gave up 2 bases and V 4 bases, and 5 bases lay outside the gene matches. CDR1 and CDR2 from the germline V gene are SGHTS and YDEGEE. CDR3 length: 15 residues. Looking up the rest from reference TRBV5-8 and TRBJ2-5 gives the full variable domain: EAGVTQSPTHLIKTRGQQATLRCSPISGHTSVYWYQQALGLGLQFLLWYDEGEERNRGNFPPRFSGRQFPNYSSELNVNALELEDSALYLCASSQRTGGQETQYFGPGTRLLVL.

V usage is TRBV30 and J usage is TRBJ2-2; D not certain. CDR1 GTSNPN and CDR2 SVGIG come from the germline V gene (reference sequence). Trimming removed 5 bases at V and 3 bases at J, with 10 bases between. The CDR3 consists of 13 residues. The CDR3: CAWGRWDTGELFF. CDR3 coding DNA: TGTGCCTGGGGCAGGTGGGACACCGGGGAGCTGTTTTTT.

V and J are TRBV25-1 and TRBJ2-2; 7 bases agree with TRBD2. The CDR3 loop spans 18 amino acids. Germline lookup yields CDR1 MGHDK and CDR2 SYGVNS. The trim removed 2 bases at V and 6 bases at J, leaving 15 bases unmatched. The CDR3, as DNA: TGTGCCAGCAGTGAACCGCCGCGGGGGTTCTCCGGGGCCGGGGAGCTGTTTTTT. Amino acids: CASSEPPRGFSGAGELFF.

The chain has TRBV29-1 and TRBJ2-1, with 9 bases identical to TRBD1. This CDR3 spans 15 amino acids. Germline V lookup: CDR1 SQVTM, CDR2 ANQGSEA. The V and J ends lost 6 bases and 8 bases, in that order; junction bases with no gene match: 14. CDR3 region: CSVGLSGTGPDEQFF. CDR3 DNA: TGCAGCGTGGGACTATCCGGGACAGGGCCCGATGAGCAGTTCTTC.

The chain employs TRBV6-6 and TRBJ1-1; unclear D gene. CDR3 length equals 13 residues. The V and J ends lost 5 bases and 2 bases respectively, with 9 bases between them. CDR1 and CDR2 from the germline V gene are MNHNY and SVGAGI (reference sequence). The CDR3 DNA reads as TGTGCCAGCAGTACAGAGAGTAACACTGAAGCTTTCTTT. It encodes CASSTESNTEAFF.

The chain's CDR3 is CASSLRQENYGYTF. CDR3 coding DNA: TGTGCCAGCAGCCTTCGACAGGAAAACTATGGCTACACCTTC. The rearrangement links TRBV7-9 to TRBJ1-2; D is perhaps TRBD1 (6 bases). CDR1 and CDR2 (germline): SEHNR, FQNEAQ (reference sequence). The CDR3 totals 14 residues. Trimming took off 5 bases at V and 2 bases at J, with 12 bases between the two ends.

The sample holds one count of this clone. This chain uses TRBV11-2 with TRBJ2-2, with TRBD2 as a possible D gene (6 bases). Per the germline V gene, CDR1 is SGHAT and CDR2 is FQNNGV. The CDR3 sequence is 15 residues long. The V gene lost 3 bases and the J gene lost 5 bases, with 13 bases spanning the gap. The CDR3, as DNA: TGTGCCAGCAGCTTCGCGGGGACTCGTACCGGGGAGCTGTTTTTT. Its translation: CASSFAGTRTGELFF. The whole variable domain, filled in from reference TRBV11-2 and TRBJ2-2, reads EAGVAQSPRYKIIEKRQSVAFWCNPISGHATLYWYQQILGQGPKLLIQFQNNGVVDDSQLPKDRFSAERLKGVDSTLKIQPAKLEDSAVYLCASSFAGTRTGELFFGEGSRLTVL.

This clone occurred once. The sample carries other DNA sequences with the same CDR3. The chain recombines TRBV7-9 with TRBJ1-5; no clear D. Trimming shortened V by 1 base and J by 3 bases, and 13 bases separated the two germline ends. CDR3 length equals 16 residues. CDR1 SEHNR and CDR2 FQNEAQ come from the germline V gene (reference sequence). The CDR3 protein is CASSLGTSGYNQPQHF. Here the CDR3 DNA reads TGTGCCAGCAGCTTAGGGACCTCGGGGTACAATCAGCCCCAGCATTTT. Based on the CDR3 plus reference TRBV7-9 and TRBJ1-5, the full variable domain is DTGVSQNPRHKITKRGQNVTFRCDPISEHNRLYWYRQTLGQGPEFLTYFQNEAQLEKSRLLSDRFSAERPKGSFSTLEIQRTEQGDSAMYLCASSLGTSGYNQPQHFGDGTRLSIL.

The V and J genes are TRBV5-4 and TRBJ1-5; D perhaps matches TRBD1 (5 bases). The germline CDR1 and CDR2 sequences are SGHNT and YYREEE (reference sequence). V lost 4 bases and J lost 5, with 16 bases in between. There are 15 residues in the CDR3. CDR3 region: CASSLYQGRDQPQHF. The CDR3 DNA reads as TGTGCCAGCAGCCTGTACCAGGGTAGAGATCAGCCCCAGCATTTT.

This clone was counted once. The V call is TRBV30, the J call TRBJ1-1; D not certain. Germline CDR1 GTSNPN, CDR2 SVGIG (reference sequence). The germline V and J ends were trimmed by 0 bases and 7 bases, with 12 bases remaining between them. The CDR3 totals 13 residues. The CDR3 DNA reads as TGTGCCTGGAGTGTAGTGAGCGGCGGTGAAGCTTTCTTT. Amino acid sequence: CAWSVVSGGEAFF.

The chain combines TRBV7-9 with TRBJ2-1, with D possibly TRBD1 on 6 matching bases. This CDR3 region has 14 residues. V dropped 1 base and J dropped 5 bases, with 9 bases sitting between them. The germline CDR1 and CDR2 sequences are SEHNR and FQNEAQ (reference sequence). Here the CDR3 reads CASSLENRDNEQFF. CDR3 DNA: TGTGCCAGCAGCTTAGAAAACAGGGACAATGAGCAGTTCTTC. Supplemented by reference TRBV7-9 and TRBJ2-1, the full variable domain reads DTGVSQNPRHKITKRGQNVTFRCDPISEHNRLYWYRQTLGQGPEFLTYFQNEAQLEKSRLLSDRFSAERPKGSFSTLEIQRTEQGDSAMYLCASSLENRDNEQFFGPGTRLTVL.

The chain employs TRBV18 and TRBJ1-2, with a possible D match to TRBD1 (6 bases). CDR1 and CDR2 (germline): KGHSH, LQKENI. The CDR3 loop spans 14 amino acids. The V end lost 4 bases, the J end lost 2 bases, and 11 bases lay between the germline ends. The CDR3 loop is CASSHWTENYGYTF. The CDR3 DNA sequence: TGTGCCAGCTCACATTGGACAGAAAACTATGGCTACACCTTC.

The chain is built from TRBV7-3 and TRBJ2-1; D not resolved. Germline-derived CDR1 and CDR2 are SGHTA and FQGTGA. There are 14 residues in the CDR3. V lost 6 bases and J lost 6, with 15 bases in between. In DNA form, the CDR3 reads TGTGCCAGCAGTCAAACGGCCGGCGGCAATGAGCAGTTCTTC. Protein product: CASSQTAGGNEQFF.

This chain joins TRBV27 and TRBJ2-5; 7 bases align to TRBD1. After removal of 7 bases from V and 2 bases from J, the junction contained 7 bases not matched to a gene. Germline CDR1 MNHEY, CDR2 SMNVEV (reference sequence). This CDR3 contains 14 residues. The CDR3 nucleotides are TGTGCCAGCAAACCTAGACAGGGACAAGAGACCCAGTACTTC. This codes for CASKPRQGQETQYF.

Here the CDR3 DNA reads TGCGCCAGCAGCCTCCAGCCCCCGACAGGACAGACAACTAATGAAAAACTGTTTTTT. Its protein is CASSLQPPTGQTTNEKLFF. The gene calls are TRBV4-3 and TRBJ1-4, with D tentatively TRBD1 (6 bases). The ends were cut back, 4 bases at V and 0 bases at J, with 21 bases in the middle. CDR1 is LGHNA and CDR2 is YSLEER in the germline V gene. The CDR3 covers 19 residues.

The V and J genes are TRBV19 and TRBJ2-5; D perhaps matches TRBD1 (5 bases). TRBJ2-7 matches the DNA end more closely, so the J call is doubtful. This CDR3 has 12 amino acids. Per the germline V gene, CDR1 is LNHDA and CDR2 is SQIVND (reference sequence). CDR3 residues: CASSTQGYEQYF. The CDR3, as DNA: TGTGCCAGTAGTACCCAGGGATACGAGCAGTACTTC.

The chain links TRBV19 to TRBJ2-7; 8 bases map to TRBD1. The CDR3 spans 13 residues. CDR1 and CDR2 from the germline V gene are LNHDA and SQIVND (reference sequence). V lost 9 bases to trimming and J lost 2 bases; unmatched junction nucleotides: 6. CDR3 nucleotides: TGTGCCAGCAAGGACAGGGCGACCTACGAGCAGTACTTC. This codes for CASKDRATYEQYF.

CDR3 sequence reads: CASSDGSGLAGGPISETQYF. The CDR3 bases are TGTGCCAGCAGTGATGGCTCCGGACTAGCGGGGGGGCCAATCAGTGAGACCCAGTACTTC. This chain connects TRBV6-1 to TRBJ2-5; 15 nucleotides align to TRBD2. V lost 3 bases to trimming and J lost 5 bases; unmatched junction nucleotides: 16. This CDR3 is built from 20 residues. Germline CDR1 is MNHNS and CDR2 is SASEGT.

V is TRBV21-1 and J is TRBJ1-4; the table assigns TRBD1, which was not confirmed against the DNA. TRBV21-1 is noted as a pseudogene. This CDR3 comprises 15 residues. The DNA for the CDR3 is TGTGCCAGCAGCAAATCAAGGGGGATTAATGAAAAACTGTTTTTT. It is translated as CASSKSRGINEKLFF.

The CDR3 DNA reads as TGTGCCAGCAGCTCCAGCGGGGTTGAGACCCAGTACTTC. It specifies CASSSSGVETQYF. The V gene is TRBV5-8, the J gene TRBJ2-5; TRBD2 matches 7 bases. Germline V CDR1 and CDR2: SGHTS, YDEGEE. Germline trimming cut 3 bases from V and 5 bases from J; bases unmatched to any gene: 4. This CDR3 spans 13 amino acids.

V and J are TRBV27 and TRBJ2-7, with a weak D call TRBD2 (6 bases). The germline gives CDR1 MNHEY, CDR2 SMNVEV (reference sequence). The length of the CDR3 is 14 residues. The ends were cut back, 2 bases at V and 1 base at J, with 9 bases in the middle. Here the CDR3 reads CASSLHSGSYEQYF. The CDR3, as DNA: TGTGCCAGCAGTTTACACAGCGGGTCCTACGAGCAGTACTTC.

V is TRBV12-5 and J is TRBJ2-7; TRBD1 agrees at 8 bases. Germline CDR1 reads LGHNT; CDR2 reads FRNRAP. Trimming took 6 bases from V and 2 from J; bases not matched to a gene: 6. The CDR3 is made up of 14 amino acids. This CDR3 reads CASGFLQGAYEQYF. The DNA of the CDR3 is TGTGCTAGTGGCTTCCTACAGGGGGCCTACGAGCAGTACTTC.

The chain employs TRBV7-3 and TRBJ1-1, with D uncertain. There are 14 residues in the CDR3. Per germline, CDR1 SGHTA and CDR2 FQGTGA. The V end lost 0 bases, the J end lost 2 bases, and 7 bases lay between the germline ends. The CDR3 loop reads CASSLTSGNTEAFF. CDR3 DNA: TGTGCCAGCAGCTTAACATCAGGCAACACTGAAGCTTTCTTT.

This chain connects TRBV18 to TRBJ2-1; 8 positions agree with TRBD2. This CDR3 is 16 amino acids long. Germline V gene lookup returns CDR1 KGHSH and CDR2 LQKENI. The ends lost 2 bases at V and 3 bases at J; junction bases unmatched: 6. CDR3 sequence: CASSPVRGGGYNEQFF. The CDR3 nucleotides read TGTGCCAGCTCACCAGTTCGGGGGGGAGGCTACAATGAGCAGTTCTTC.